Shown below are 23 T cell receptor beta chains from a single sample sequenced in a study of T cell responses to AZD1222 COVID-19 vaccine. TCRdb's copy holds only in-frame clones and misses some; the assay was immunoSEQ multiplex PCR. The sample lists 70,000 to 95,000 clones, about 91% occurring once. The sequences come from peripheral blood, collected 28 days after the second AZD1222 dose. The receptors originated from an adult who received the AZD1222 COVID-19 vaccine.

This clone appeared once. This chain connects TRBV7-8 to TRBJ1-4, with 8 bases fitting TRBD1. With V trimmed by 3 bases and J by 8 bases, 11 bases remained unmatched. Germline V CDR1 and CDR2: SGHVS, FQNEAQ. The CDR3 spans 16 residues. Written as DNA, the CDR3 is TGTGCCAGCAGCTTTATTACAGGGGGTCTCTTGGAAAAACTGTTTTTT. Translated: CASSFITGGLLEKLFF.

V is TRBV13 and J is TRBJ1-2, with D uncertain. Germline V gene sequence: CDR1 PRHDT, CDR2 FYEKMQ (reference sequence). The CDR3 contains 14 residues. Deletions cut 1 base from V and 6 bases from J, with 12 bases between. DNA for the CDR3: TGTGCCAGCAGCTTAGAGCCAGCACGGCATGGCTACACCTTC. Amino acid sequence: CASSLEPARHGYTF.

This clone has a single count. The J gene is TRBJ2-4, the V gene TRBV20-1; D gene ambiguous. The CDR3 is 11 amino acids. The V gene's germline CDR1 is DFQATT and CDR2 SNEGSKA (reference sequence). Trimming removed 7 bases from V and 0 bases from J, with 4 bases in between. The DNA of the CDR3 is TGCAGTGGACTAGCCAAAAACATTCAGTACTTC. Translated: CSGLAKNIQYF.

This clone was picked up one time. This rearrangement joins TRBV7-2 to TRBJ1-5; perhaps TRBD1 as D (5 bases). The CDR3 spans 15 residues. V dropped 4 bases and J dropped 4 bases, with 14 bases sitting between them. Germline loops: CDR1 SGHTA, CDR2 FQGNSA. Written as DNA, the CDR3 is TGTGCCAGCAGCTCGGGGACGGACCCTAATCAGCCCCAGCATTTT. Translating it yields CASSSGTDPNQPQHF.

This rearrangement joins TRBV7-6 to TRBJ2-1, with 16 positions matching TRBD2. Trimming removed 4 bases from V and 3 bases from J; junction bases left unmatched: 9. CDR3 length equals 19 residues. The germline gives CDR1 SGHVS, CDR2 FNYEAQ. The CDR3 DNA reads TGTGCCAGCAGCTCAGCCGGGACTAGCGGGAGGGCCAACTACAATGAGCAGTTCTTC. Protein sequence: CASSSAGTSGRANYNEQFF.

The chain uses TRBV3-1 (or the pseudogene TRBV3-2) and TRBJ2-1; D unclear. Trimming removed 1 base at V and 8 bases at J, with 9 bases between. The length of the CDR3 is 13 residues. Germline V lookup: CDR1 LGHDT, CDR2 YNNKEL (reference sequence). The CDR3 here is CASSQVPWDEQFF. In DNA form, the CDR3 reads TGTGCCAGCAGCCAAGTTCCTTGGGATGAGCAGTTCTTC.

The chain joins TRBV9 to TRBJ2-7; D is undetermined. The V end was cut by 0 bases, the J end by 3 bases, with 4 bases between. The CDR3 is made up of 12 amino acids. Germline loops: CDR1 SGDLS, CDR2 YYNGEE. The CDR3 is CASSVGVYEQYF. The DNA of the CDR3 is TGTGCCAGCAGCGTAGGTGTCTACGAGCAGTACTTC.

The V gene is TRBV7-2, the J gene TRBJ2-2, with D possibly being TRBD1 (6 bases). The ends were cut back, 6 bases at V and 5 bases at J, with 19 bases in the middle. CDR3 length equals 16 residues. CDR1 and CDR2 from the germline V gene are SGHTA and FQGNSA. CDR3 bases: TGTGCCAGCAGACTAGGCGCAGGGGTACTAACCGGGGAGCTGTTTTTT. Translating gives CASRLGAGVLTGELFF.

J is TRBJ2-5 and V is TRBV6-4; D may be TRBD2 (6 bases). V was trimmed by 5 bases and J by 5 bases, leaving 12 bases between them. The CDR3 extends over 13 amino acids. Germline V gene lookup returns CDR1 MRHNA and CDR2 SNTAGT. DNA for the CDR3: TGTGCCAGCAGTCAGGGCGCGGGGGAGACCCAGTACTTC. The encoded protein is CASSQGAGETQYF.

J is TRBJ2-1 and V is TRBV2; no firm D call. The CDR3 is 15 residues long. Trimming left V 4 bases short and J 0 bases short, with 10 bases between. CDR1 is SNHLY, CDR2 FYNNEI, per germline. CDR3 residues: CASSVGRNSYNEQFF. Here the CDR3 DNA reads TGTGCCAGCAGTGTTGGCAGAAACTCCTACAATGAGCAGTTCTTC.

The V gene is TRBV2, the J gene TRBJ1-2; weak D call: TRBD1 (5 bases). V lost 5 bases to trimming and J lost 3 bases, with 10 bases between them. The CDR3 runs 13 residues. Germline-derived CDR1 and CDR2 are SNHLY and FYNNEI. CDR3 DNA: TGTGCCAGCAGTCAGGACATCGACTATGGCTACACCTTC. It yields the protein CASSQDIDYGYTF.

The genes are TRBV11-1 and TRBJ1-1, with TRBD1 identical over 8 bases. Germline CDR1 reads SGHAT; CDR2 reads FQDESV (reference sequence). The CDR3 contains 14 residues. V lost 4 bases to trimming and J lost 4 bases; unmatched junction nucleotides: 5. In DNA form, the CDR3 reads TGTGCCAGCAGCTCCTACAGGGGGGGCACTGAAGCTTTCTTT. The encoded protein is CASSSYRGGTEAFF.

The chain uses TRBV28 and TRBJ1-5, with D hard to call. This CDR3 spans 12 amino acids. V shed 5 bases and J shed 9 bases, with 11 bases lying between them. Germline-derived CDR1 and CDR2 are MDHEN and SYDVKM. The DNA for the CDR3 is TGTGCCAGCAGTCCCCCCGGATTGCCCCAGCATTTT. This gives the protein CASSPPGLPQHF.

This clone was seen a few times. The chain is built from TRBV30 and TRBJ2-1; perhaps TRBD1 as D (5 bases). The CDR3 spans 13 residues. In germline, CDR1 is GTSNPN, CDR2 SVGIG (reference sequence). Trimming removed 6 bases from V and 8 bases from J, with 17 bases in between. CDR3 bases: TGTGCCTGCCTGGCCCGCCAGGGTCATGAGCAGTTCTTC. Protein: CACLARQGHEQFF.

The rearrangement uses TRBV7-2 and TRBJ2-7; D not certain. From germline, CDR1 is SGHTA and CDR2 FQGNSA. V lost 5 bases and J lost 5, with 16 bases in between. The CDR3 length is 14 residues. The CDR3 nucleotides read TGTGCCAGCAGCACACGAGTCACGGCTCACGAGCAGTACTTC. As protein: CASSTRVTAHEQYF.

This clone was detected once. The genes are TRBV24-1 and TRBJ2-6, with TRBD2 matching over 8 bases. J gave up 2 bases and V 5 bases, and 4 bases lay outside the gene matches. The CDR3 is 16 residues long. Germline V CDR1 and CDR2: KGHDR, SFDVKD. The CDR3 reads CATSVGGGPGANVLTF. CDR3 sequence (DNA): TGTGCCACCAGTGTCGGCGGGGGGCCTGGGGCCAACGTCCTGACTTTC.

This chain joins TRBV28 and TRBJ2-3, with D perhaps matching TRBD2 (6 bases). The ends were cut back, 2 bases at V and 0 bases at J, with 6 bases in the middle. The germline gives CDR1 MDHEN, CDR2 SYDVKM. The CDR3 covers 14 residues. CDR3 region: CASSLAGSTDTQYF. The DNA for the CDR3 is TGTGCCAGCAGTTTAGCGGGGAGCACAGATACGCAGTATTTT.

DNA for the CDR3: TGTGCCACCGCAGGGAGCCCGAACACCGGGGAGCTGTTTTTT. Translated: CATAGSPNTGELFF. The chain uses TRBV24-1 and TRBJ2-2; D is perhaps TRBD1 or TRBD2 (5 bases each). This CDR3 is 14 amino acids long. Germline CDR1 reads KGHDR; CDR2 reads SFDVKD. The V gene lost 9 bases and the J gene lost 0 bases, with 10 bases spanning the gap.

The genes are TRBV28 and TRBJ1-2; D ambiguous. Looked up from germline, CDR1 is MDHEN and CDR2 is SYDVKM. V was shortened by 4 bases and J by 8 bases, with 17 bases between the two germline ends. The CDR3 length is 14 residues. The CDR3 loop is CASSSGQETYGYTF. For the CDR3, the DNA is TGTGCCAGCAGTTCAGGTCAGGAGACCTACGGCTACACCTTC.

This chain uses TRBV11-3 with TRBJ2-1; 12 bases match TRBD2. The germline V gene encodes CDR1 SGHNT and CDR2 YENEEA. The CDR3 is 15 residues long. J gave up 4 bases and V 5 bases, and 3 bases lay outside the gene matches. The CDR3 nucleotides read TGTGCCAGCAGCATCGGACTAGCGGGATACAATGAGCAGTTCTTC. Translation: CASSIGLAGYNEQFF.

The chain joins TRBV5-8 to TRBJ1-6; a possible D gene is TRBD1 (6 bases). This CDR3 has 15 residues. Germline CDR1 and CDR2: SGHTS and YDEGEE. V was pared by 0 bases and J by 5 bases, with 9 bases between. For the CDR3, the DNA is TGTGCCAGCAGCTTGGAGGGGGGCGATAATTCACCCCTCCACTTT. This encodes CASSLEGGDNSPLHF.

The chain has TRBV19 and TRBJ2-2; D gene unclear. Trimming took off 3 bases at V and 5 bases at J, with 13 bases between the two ends. Germline loops: CDR1 LNHDA, CDR2 SQIVND (reference sequence). The CDR3 sequence is 15 residues long. CDR3 in DNA: TGTGCCAGTAGTATCTGGGCAGGACCTACCGGGGAGCTGTTTTTT. Translated, it gives CASSIWAGPTGELFF.

The chain recombines TRBV5-1 with TRBJ2-2; 11 positions match TRBD2. V dropped 10 bases and J dropped 4; count of bases not matched to a gene: 9. CDR3 length equals 15 residues. Germline V gene data show CDR1 as SGHRS and CDR2 as YFSETQ. The chain's CDR3 is CACTPGTSGTGELFF. The CDR3 region has the DNA TGCGCCTGCACTCCCGGGACTAGCGGCACCGGGGAGCTGTTTTTT.